Reported below is one T cell receptor beta chain. Its target antigen remains unknown. One base away there is no much larger clone; base qualities are not given. The library was built by means of the immunoSEQ multiplex PCR assay. T cell repertoires were profiled by deep sequencing of rearranged TCR beta loci, alongside multiparametric flow cytometry. Sourced from immuneACCESS, this table was stored by TCRdb with only in-frame sequences that have V and J called. A share of the clones is absent; for the studies checked, an unresolved V gene accounts for under half, and the remainder has no known explanation. Here the sample has 70,000 or so clones; roughly 93% occur a single time. The ten top clones hold about 2.6% of the sample. This sample was taken from a study of lymphopenia after photon versus proton radiotherapy (dated by TCRdb to the late 2010s). With regard to the full study: The immunological effects of photon versus proton radiation therapy were compared in patients with gastrointestinal tumors who developed high-grade lymphopenia. The cohort included 20 to 25 patients with gastrointestinal tumors who developed lymphopenia after receiving either photon or proton therapy. The study was designed to characterize how the impact on the immune system differs between the two radiation modalities. On the study overall, not on this receptor specifically: Across the cohort, an inverse correlation was found between a larger post-nadir drop in TCR diversity and overall survival time among patients who died. The authors looked at the survival association only in patients who died, and they framed better survival with proton therapy as a possibility rather than a demonstrated result. Proton-treated patients stayed relatively stable during treatment, while photon-treated patients lost naive T cells and TCR diversity and gained effector/memory populations. After the lymphocyte count nadir, oligoclonal expansion, especially of CD8+ Temra cells, was observed in photon-treated repertoires, and the drop in diversity was driven by this expansion.

The CDR3 goes from the cysteine to the phenylalanine over 13 residues. Solely the CDR3 DNA is kept, with 39 bases framed from the first base. The germline V gene (reference sequence) gives CDR1 as LNHDA and CDR2 as SQIVND. V was cut back by 10 bases and J by 4 bases, leaving a gap of 16 bases between them. The sequence derives from a woman in her sixties or seventies with pancreatic cancer. Here the sequenced sample was peripheral blood, taken from a patient treated with photon-based radiotherapy. The V and J genes are TRBV19 and TRBJ1-2; a weak D assignment points to TRBD1 (6 bases agree). CDR3 sequence: CATRGGAAYGYTF. The sequence in DNA is TGTGCCACTCGCGGGGGGGCGGCCTATGGCTACACCTTC. The CDR3, completed at both ends by the reference TRBV19 and TRBJ1-2 genes, gives the full variable domain DGGITQSPKYLFRKEGQNVTLSCEQNLNHDAMYWYRQDPGQGLRLIYYSQIVNDFQKGDIAEGYSVSREKKESFPLTVTSAQKNPTAFYLCATRGGAAYGYTFGSGTRLTVV.